This is a list of T cell receptor beta chains from one sample in a study of spatial heterogeneity in lung cancer. TCRdb reanalysed the 5' RACE reads using MiXCR and keeps one entry per CDR3 protein. The sample records roughly 80,000 distinct CDR3 sequences, about 7.8% being singletons. Material: PBMCs, obtained at surgery. These receptors were taken from a male donor with early-stage non-small cell lung cancer. The CDR3 runs from the conserved cysteine through the conserved F or W. Each record gives: J gene, D gene, V gene, clone size, CDR3 protein, CDR3 DNA. A D gene is named only where the DNA matches it firmly. Where a row states a size, it is once, few, many or the class of an expanded clone; other rows omit it.

J: TRBJ1-1
D: TRBD1
V: TRBV10-3
size: many
CDR3: CAISDDRVGAFF
DNA: TGTGCCATCAGTGATGACAGGGTCGGAGCTTTCTTT

J: TRBJ2-7
D: NA
V: TRBV6-5
size: few
CDR3: CASTDNFEQYF
DNA: TGTGCCAGCACCGACAACTTCGAGCAGTACTTC

J: TRBJ2-5
D: TRBD1
V: TRBV7-9
size: NA
CDR3: CASSLEGQQETQYF
DNA: TGTGCCAGCAGCTTAGAGGGACAGCAAGAGACCCAGTACTTC

J: TRBJ1-1
D: NA
V: TRBV7-9
size: few
CDR3: CASSPGGAIGEAFF
DNA: TGTGCCAGCAGCCCGGGGGGGGCGATCGGTGAAGCTTTCTTT

J: TRBJ2-7
D: TRBD2
V: TRBV18
size: few
CDR3: CASSPFAGGTYEQYF
DNA: TGTGCCAGCTCACCCTTCGCGGGAGGGACCTACGAGCAGTACTTC

J: TRBJ2-7
D: NA
V: TRBV7-3
size: many
CDR3: CASSLMGDEQYF
DNA: TGTGCCAGCAGCTTAATGGGAGACGAGCAGTACTTC

J: TRBJ2-5
D: NA
V: TRBV5-1
size: many
CDR3: CASSPEGQPGETQYF
DNA: TGCGCCAGCAGCCCCGAAGGACAGCCAGGAGAGACCCAGTACTTC

J: TRBJ2-5
D: NA
V: TRBV29-1
size: many
CDR3: CSVGVSGETQYF
DNA: TGCAGCGTCGGGGTTTCAGGGGAGACCCAGTACTTC

J: TRBJ1-4
D: NA
V: TRBV4-3
size: many
CDR3: CASSQVGGGGKLFF
DNA: TGCGCCAGCAGCCAGGTTGGAGGGGGTGGAAAACTGTTTTTT

J: TRBJ2-1
D: TRBD2
V: TRBV28
size: many
CDR3: CASSLAAGGNNEQFF
DNA: TGTGCCAGCAGTTTAGCGGCGGGGGGAAACAATGAGCAGTTCTTC

J: TRBJ2-1
D: NA
V: TRBV7-3
size: few
CDR3: CASAGPSLNEQFF
DNA: TGTGCCAGCGCCGGCCCTTCCCTCAATGAGCAGTTCTTC

J: TRBJ1-1
D: NA
V: TRBV12-3/TRBV12-4
size: NA
CDR3: CASIGFANTEAFF
DNA: TGTGCCAGCATTGGGTTTGCGAACACTGAAGCTTTCTTT

J: TRBJ1-1
D: NA
V: TRBV29-1
size: many
CDR3: CSVEGGAGTEAFF
DNA: TGCAGCGTTGAAGGGGGCGCCGGAACTGAAGCTTTCTTT

J: TRBJ2-3
D: NA
V: TRBV20-1
size: many
CDR3: CSARDPKSGTDTQYF
DNA: TGCAGTGCTAGAGATCCGAAGTCGGGTACAGATACGCAGTATTTT

J: TRBJ2-7
D: TRBD1
V: TRBV4-1
size: many
CDR3: CASSPQGAAYEQYF
DNA: TGCGCCAGCAGCCCACAGGGGGCCGCCTACGAGCAGTACTTC

J: TRBJ2-1
D: NA
V: TRBV7-2
size: NA
CDR3: CASSSPAPYNEQFF
DNA: TGTGCCAGCAGCTCCCCGGCGCCCTACAATGAGCAGTTCTTC